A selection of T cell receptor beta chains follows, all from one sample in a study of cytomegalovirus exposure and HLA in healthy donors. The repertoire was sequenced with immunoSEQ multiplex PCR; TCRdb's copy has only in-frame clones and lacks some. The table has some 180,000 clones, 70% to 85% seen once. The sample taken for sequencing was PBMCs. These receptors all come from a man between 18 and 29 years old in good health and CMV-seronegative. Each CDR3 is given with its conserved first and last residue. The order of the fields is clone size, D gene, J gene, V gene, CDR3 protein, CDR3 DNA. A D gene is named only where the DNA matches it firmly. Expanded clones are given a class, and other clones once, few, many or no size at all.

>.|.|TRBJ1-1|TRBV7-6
CASSPLGTEAFF
TGTGCCAGCAGCCCGCTAGGCACTGAAGCTTTCTTT
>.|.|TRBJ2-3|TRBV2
CASQEEGFTDTQYF
TGTGCCTCACAAGAGGAGGGTTTCACAGATACGCAGTATTTT
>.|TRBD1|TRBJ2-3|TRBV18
CASSRDRSTDTQYF
TGTGCCAGCTCACGGGACAGAAGCACAGATACGCAGTATTTT
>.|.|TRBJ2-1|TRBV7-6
CASSPSAYTSYNEQFF
TGTGCCAGCAGCCCTAGCGCCTACACCTCCTACAATGAGCAGTTCTTC
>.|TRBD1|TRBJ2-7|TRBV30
CAWSVQGVDVGQYF
TGTGCCTGGAGTGTACAGGGGGTGGACGTGGGGCAGTACTTC
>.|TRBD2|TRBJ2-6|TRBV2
CARGGISGANVLTF
TGTGCCAGGGGGGGGATCTCTGGGGCCAACGTCCTGACTTTC
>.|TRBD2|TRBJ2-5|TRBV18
CASSGGLVQETQYF
TGTGCCAGCTCCGGGGGACTAGTCCAAGAGACCCAGTACTTC
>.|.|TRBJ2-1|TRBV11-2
CASSYSNNEQFF
TGTGCCAGCAGCTACTCCAACAATGAGCAGTTCTTC
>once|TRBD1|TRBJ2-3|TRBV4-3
CASSQVLGQGKYF
TGCGCCAGCAGCCAAGTTTTGGGACAGGGGAAATATTTT
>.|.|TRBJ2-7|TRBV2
CASSELPGLEGDEQYF
TGTGCCAGCAGTGAGCTACCGGGCCTCGAGGGGGACGAGCAGTACTTC
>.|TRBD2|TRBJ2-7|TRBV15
CATSRVASGGPGPYYEQYF
TGTGCCACCAGCAGAGTAGCTAGCGGGGGGCCTGGCCCCTACTACGAGCAGTACTTC
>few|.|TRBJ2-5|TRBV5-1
CASSLAIRGETQYF
TGCGCCAGCAGCTTGGCCATACGGGGGGAGACCCAGTACTTC
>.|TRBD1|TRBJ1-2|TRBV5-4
CASSSYRGLYGYTF
TGTGCCAGCAGCTCGTACAGGGGCCTCTATGGCTACACCTTC
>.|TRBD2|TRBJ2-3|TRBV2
CASPAIASGSGADTQYF
TGTGCCAGCCCTGCCATAGCTAGCGGGAGTGGAGCAGATACGCAGTATTTT
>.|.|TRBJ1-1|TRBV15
CATSRETGTEAFF
TGTGCCACCAGCAGAGAAACGGGGACTGAAGCTTTCTTT
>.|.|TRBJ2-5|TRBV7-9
CASSHGETQYF
TGTGCCAGCAGCCACGGAGAGACCCAGTACTTC
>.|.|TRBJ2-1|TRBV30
CAWSSAGREQFF
TGTGCCTGGAGTTCAGCAGGGCGCGAGCAGTTCTTC
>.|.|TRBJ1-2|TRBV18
CASSQDKKYGYTF
TGTGCCAGCTCACAGGACAAGAAGTATGGCTACACCTTC
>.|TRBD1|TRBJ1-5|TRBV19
CASSKGQVHQPQHF
TGTGCCAGTAGTAAGGGACAGGTCCATCAGCCCCAGCATTTT
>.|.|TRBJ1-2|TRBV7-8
CASSLAVGQHNYGYTF
TGTGCCAGCAGCTTAGCGGTGGGGCAGCATAACTATGGCTACACCTTC
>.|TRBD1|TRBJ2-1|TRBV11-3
CASSPGSDRGRYNEQFF
TGTGCCAGCAGCCCCGGGAGCGACAGGGGGCGATACAATGAGCAGTTCTTC
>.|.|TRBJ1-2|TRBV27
CASSRINRPYGYTF
TGTGCCAGCAGCCGCATCAACAGGCCCTATGGCTACACCTTC
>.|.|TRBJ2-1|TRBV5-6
CASSFQTVRGNNEQFF
TGTGCCAGCAGCTTCCAGACGGTAAGGGGAAACAATGAGCAGTTCTTC
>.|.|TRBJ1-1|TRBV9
CASSAPPSGAGLNTEAFF
TGTGCCAGCAGCGCCCCCCCGTCAGGGGCCGGATTGAACACTGAAGCTTTCTTT
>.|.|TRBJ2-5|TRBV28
CASSLTALKNSETQYF
TGTGCCAGCAGTCTCACCGCGTTAAAAAACTCAGAGACCCAGTACTTC
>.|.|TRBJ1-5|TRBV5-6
CASSGWGERVNQPQHF
TGTGCCAGCAGCGGGTGGGGGGAGAGGGTGAATCAGCCCCAGCATTTT
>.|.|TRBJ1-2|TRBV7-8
CASSLSLAYGYTF
TGTGCCAGCAGCTTATCCCTGGCCTATGGCTACACCTTC
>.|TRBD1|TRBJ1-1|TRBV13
CASSSQGGGTEAFF
TGTGCCAGCAGCTCCCAGGGGGGCGGCACTGAAGCTTTCTTT
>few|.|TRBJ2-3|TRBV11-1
CASSLSGPGEDTQYF
TGTGCCAGCAGCTTATCGGGACCGGGGGAAGATACGCAGTATTTT
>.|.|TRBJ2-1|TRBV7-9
CASSLELISYNEQFF
TGTGCCAGCAGCTTAGAGCTGATCTCCTACAATGAGCAGTTCTTC
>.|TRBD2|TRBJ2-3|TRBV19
CASRLAFADTQYF
TGTGCCAGTAGACTAGCGTTTGCAGATACGCAGTATTTT
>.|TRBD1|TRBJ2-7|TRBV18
CASSRDRGPNEQYF
TGTGCCAGCTCCAGGGACAGGGGGCCAAACGAGCAGTACTTC
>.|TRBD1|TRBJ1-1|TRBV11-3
CASSPGTDLGAFF
TGTGCCAGCAGCCCGGGGACAGACCTGGGAGCTTTCTTT
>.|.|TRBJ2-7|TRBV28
CASSLLGGPYEQYF
TGTGCCAGCAGTTTACTCGGGGGGCCCTACGAGCAGTACTTC
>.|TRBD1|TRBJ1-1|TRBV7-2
CASSLARTGVNTEAFF
TGTGCCAGCAGCTTAGCCCGAACAGGGGTGAACACTGAAGCTTTCTTT
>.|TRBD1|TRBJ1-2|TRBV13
CASSFDRGLAYGYTF
TGTGCCAGCAGCTTTGACAGGGGGCTTGCCTATGGCTACACCTTC
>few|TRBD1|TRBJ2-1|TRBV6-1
CASSRDRFYNEQFF
TGTGCCAGCAGCCGGGACAGGTTCTACAATGAGCAGTTCTTC
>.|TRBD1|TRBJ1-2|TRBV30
CAWTPGGTGDGYTF
TGTGCCTGGACCCCCGGCGGGACAGGGGATGGCTACACCTTC
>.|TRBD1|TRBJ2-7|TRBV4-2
CASSHRSGTGGYEQYF
TGTGCCAGCAGCCACCGCTCCGGGACAGGGGGATACGAGCAGTACTTC
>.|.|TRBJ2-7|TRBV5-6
CASCSQDYEQYF
TGTGCCAGCTGTTCACAGGACTACGAGCAGTACTTC
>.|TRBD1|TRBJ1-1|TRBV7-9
CASRTTGVDTEAFF
TGTGCCAGCAGGACCACAGGGGTTGACACTGAAGCTTTCTTT
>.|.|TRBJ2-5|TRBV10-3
CAISEPREFEETQYF
TGTGCCATCAGTGAACCCCGGGAGTTCGAGGAGACCCAGTACTTC
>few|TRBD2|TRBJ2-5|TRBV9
CASTEAGGAWETQYF
TGTGCCAGCACAGAGGCCGGGGGGGCTTGGGAGACCCAGTACTTC
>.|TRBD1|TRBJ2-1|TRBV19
CASSIGQDYNEQFF
TGTGCCAGTAGTATCGGACAGGATTACAATGAGCAGTTCTTC
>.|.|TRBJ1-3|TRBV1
CTSSRTGQLEVINTIYF
TGCACCAGCAGCCGAACGGGACAGTTAGAAGTGATAAACACCATATATTTT
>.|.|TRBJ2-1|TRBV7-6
CASSLSEAYNEQFF
TGTGCCAGCAGCTTATCTGAGGCGTACAATGAGCAGTTCTTC
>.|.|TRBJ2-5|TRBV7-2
CASSLSRYQETQYF
TGTGCCAGCAGCTTGTCGCGTTACCAAGAGACCCAGTACTTC
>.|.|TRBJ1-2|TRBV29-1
CSAYQQGYYGYTF
TGCAGCGCGTACCAACAGGGATACTATGGCTACACCTTC
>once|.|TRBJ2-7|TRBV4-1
CASSQDSVTYEQYF
TGCGCCAGCAGCCAAGACTCAGTTACCTACGAGCAGTACTTC
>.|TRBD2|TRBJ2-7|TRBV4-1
CASSQVLAGGSYEQYF
TGCGCCAGCAGCCAAGTGCTAGCGGGAGGGTCCTACGAGCAGTACTTC
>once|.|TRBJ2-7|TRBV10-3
CAIKAGNDYEQYF
TGTGCCATCAAAGCAGGGAACGACTACGAGCAGTACTTC
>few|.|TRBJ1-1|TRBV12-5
CASGSPLWQGSTEAFF
TGTGCTAGTGGTTCCCCACTCTGGCAGGGATCCACTGAAGCTTTCTTT
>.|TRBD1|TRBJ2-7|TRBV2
CAISGTGDYEQYF
TGTGCCATCAGCGGGACAGGGGACTACGAGCAGTACTTC
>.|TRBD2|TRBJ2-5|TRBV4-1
CASSRGTSGRIEETQYF
TGCGCCAGCAGTCGTGGGACTAGCGGGAGGATAGAAGAGACCCAGTACTTC
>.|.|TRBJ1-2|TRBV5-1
CASSLGEGYGYTF
TGCGCCAGCAGCCTCGGGGAGGGCTATGGCTACACCTTC
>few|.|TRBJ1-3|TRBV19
CASTLGGSSGNTIYF
TGTGCCAGTACCCTTGGAGGCTCTTCTGGAAACACCATATATTTT
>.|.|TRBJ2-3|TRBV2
CASSPILRKPRGYADTQYF
TGTGCCAGCAGCCCTATTCTGCGTAAACCCCGAGGGTACGCAGATACGCAGTATTTT
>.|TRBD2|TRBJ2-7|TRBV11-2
CASSLGLAGAYEQYF
TGTGCCAGCAGCCTGGGACTAGCGGGGGCCTACGAGCAGTACTTC
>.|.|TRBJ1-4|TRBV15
CATSTRGEEKLFF
TGTGCCACCAGCACCAGGGGAGAGGAAAAACTGTTTTTT